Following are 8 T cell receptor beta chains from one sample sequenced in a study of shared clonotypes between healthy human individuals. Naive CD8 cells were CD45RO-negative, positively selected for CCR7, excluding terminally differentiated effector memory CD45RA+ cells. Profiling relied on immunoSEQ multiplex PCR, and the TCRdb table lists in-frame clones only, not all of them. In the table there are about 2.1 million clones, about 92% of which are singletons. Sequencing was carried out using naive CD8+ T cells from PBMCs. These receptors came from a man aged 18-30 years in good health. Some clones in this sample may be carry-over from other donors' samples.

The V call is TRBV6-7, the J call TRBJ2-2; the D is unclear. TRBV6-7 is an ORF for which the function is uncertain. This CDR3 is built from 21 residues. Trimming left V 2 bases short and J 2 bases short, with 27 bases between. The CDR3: CASSYLPSTSRRKTNTGELFF. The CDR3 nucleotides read TGTGCCAGCAGTTACCTTCCCTCCACAAGCCGCAGAAAGACTAACACCGGGGAGCTGTTTTTT.

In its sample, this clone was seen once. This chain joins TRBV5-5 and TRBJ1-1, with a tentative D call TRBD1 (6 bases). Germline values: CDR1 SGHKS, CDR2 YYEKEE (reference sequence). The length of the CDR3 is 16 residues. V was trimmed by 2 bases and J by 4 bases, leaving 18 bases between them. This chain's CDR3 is CASSFVQVGASTEAFF. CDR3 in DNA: TGTGCCAGCAGCTTTGTCCAGGTGGGGGCGAGCACTGAAGCTTTCTTT. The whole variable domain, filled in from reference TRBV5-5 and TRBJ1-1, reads DAGVTQSPTHLIKTRGQQVTLRCSPISGHKSVSWYQQVLGQGPQFIFQYYEKEERGRGNFPDRFSARQFPNYSSELNVNALLLGDSALYLCASSFVQVGASTEAFFGQGTRLTVV.

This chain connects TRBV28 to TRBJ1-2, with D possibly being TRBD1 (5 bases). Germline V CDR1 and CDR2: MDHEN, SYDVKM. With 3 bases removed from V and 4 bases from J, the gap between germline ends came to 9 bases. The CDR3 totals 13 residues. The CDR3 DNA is TGTGCCAGCAGTTTGGGGGGTGGCTATGGCTACACCTTC. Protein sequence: CASSLGGGYGYTF.

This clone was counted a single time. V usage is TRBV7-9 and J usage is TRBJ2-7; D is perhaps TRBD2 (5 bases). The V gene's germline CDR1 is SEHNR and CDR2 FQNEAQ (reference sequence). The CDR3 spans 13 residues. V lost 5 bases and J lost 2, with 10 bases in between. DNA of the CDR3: TGTGCCAGCAGCCCGACTATACCCTACGAGCAGTACTTC. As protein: CASSPTIPYEQYF. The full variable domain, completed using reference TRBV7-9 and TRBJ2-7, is DTGVSQNPRHKITKRGQNVTFRCDPISEHNRLYWYRQTLGQGPEFLTYFQNEAQLEKSRLLSDRFSAERPKGSFSTLEIQRTEQGDSAMYLCASSPTIPYEQYFGPGTRLTVT.

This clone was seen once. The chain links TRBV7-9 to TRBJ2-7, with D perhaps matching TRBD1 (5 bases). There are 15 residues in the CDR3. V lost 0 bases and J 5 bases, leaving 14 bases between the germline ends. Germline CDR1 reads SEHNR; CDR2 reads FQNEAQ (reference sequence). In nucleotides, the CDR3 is TGTGCCAGCAGCTTAGCAATTGTAGGGGCCGACGAGCAGTACTTC. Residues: CASSLAIVGADEQYF.

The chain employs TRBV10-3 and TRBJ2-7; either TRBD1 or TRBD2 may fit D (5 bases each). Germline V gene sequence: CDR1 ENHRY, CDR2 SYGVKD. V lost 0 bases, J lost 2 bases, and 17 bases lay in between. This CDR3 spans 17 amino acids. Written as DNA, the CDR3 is TGTGCCATCAGTGAGTCTGGGGGAACGGGACGGCCCTACGAGCAGTACTTC. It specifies CAISESGGTGRPYEQYF.

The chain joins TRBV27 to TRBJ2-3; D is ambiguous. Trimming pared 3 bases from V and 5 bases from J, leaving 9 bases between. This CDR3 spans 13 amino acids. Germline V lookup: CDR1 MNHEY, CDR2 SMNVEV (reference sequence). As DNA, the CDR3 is TGTGCCAGCAGTTTTACCCCACGAGATACGCAGTATTTT. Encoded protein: CASSFTPRDTQYF.

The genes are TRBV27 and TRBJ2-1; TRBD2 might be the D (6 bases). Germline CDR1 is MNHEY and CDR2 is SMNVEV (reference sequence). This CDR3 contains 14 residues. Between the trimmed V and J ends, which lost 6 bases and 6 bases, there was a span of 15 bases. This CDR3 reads CASRDYLASNEQFF. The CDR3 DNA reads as TGTGCCAGCAGGGATTATCTAGCGAGCAATGAGCAGTTCTTC.